A selection of T cell receptor beta chains follows, all from one sample in a study of T cell changes during pregnancy in multiple sclerosis. Clones were sequenced by immunoSEQ multiplex PCR, and TCRdb holds only the in-frame ones, with some missing. Here the sample spans about 8,500 clones, about 85% being singletons. The sample here was CD8+ T cells from peripheral blood mononuclear cells, taken in the first trimester of pregnancy. The receptors were sampled from a female donor in good health, enrolled as a control in a pregnancy study. The CDR3 runs from the conserved cysteine through the conserved F or W.

11	TRBV20-1	TRBJ2-5	CSARDSETQYF
14	TRBV9	TRBJ2-5	CASSVGGTQETQYF
15	TRBV6-4	TRBJ2-1	CASSDDERSFNEQFF
15	TRBV15	TRBJ2-3	CATSREAGGTDTQYF
14	TRBV5-4	TRBJ2-1	CASSSSEFYNEQFF
16	TRBV19	TRBJ2-6	CASSGTGVSGANVLTF
11	TRBV27	TRBJ2-7	CASSSGYEQYF
16	TRBV19	TRBJ2-7	CASSSGWTATGDEQYF
15	TRBV7-6	TRBJ2-2	CASSSGTGFTGELFF
13	TRBV6-1	TRBJ2-7	CASRARDRVEQYF
18	TRBV6-4	TRBJ2-3	CASSEGLTSGRFADTQYF
16	TRBV6-6	TRBJ2-3	CASSYLGGSSTDTQYF
14	TRBV9	TRBJ2-5	CASSLPTERETQYF
15	TRBV6-1	TRBJ2-2	CASSLRAGDTGELFF
15	TRBV6-4	TRBJ2-1	CASSDRQGESHEQFF
17	TRBV15	TRBJ2-7	CATSRDQAEGAIYEQYF
17	TRBV9	TRBJ2-3	CASSVSGAGVSADTQYF
15	TRBV19	TRBJ1-1	CASTVDRGRFTEAFF
12	TRBV6-5	TRBJ2-7	CASSTSGYEQYF
12	TRBV7-9	TRBJ1-2	CAAGKANYGYTF
16	TRBV5-8	TRBJ2-2	CASRAGLAGNTGELFF
12	TRBV2	TRBJ2-7	CASKGRVYEQYF
16	TRBV18	TRBJ1-1	CASSPPSRHQNTEAFF
16	TRBV9	TRBJ2-7	CASSVETGGLLNEQYF
12	TRBV7-9	TRBJ2-7	CASNLRQGEQYF
17	TRBV5-1	TRBJ2-7	CASNLELAGGPGYEQYF
15	TRBV5-6	TRBJ2-7	CASSLEGGGYYEQYF
15	TRBV21-1	TRBJ2-1	CASSKEDNRLNEQFF
15	TRBV28	TRBJ2-3	CASSFRDTSTDTQYF
14	TRBV11-2	TRBJ2-2	CASSSVLRTGELFF
18	TRBV28	TRBJ2-6	CASSSIDLGDSGANVLTF
20	TRBV7-6	TRBJ1-2	CASSLVEAVTGTHPPYGYTF
16	TRBV7-9	TRBJ1-3	CASSPGTGGRGNTIYF
12	TRBV2	TRBJ2-1	CASNRGNNEQFF
15	TRBV4-1	TRBJ1-1	CASRQTEIMNTEAFF
14	TRBV5-1	TRBJ1-1	CASSSLGQNTEAFF
13	TRBV7-9	TRBJ1-1	CASLLGLASEAFF
14	TRBV6-1	TRBJ2-1	CASSRGRIYNEQFF
15	TRBV18	TRBJ1-4	CASSPPGQGSEKLFF
15	TRBV6-6	TRBJ1-6	CASSSGTGTNSPLHF
15	TRBV5-8	TRBJ1-2	CASSFRTGGNYGYTF
13	TRBV9	TRBJ2-7	CASSARRRGEQYF
11	TRBV20-1	TRBJ1-5	CSAHKEGAQHF
12	TRBV27	TRBJ1-5	CATRDGNQPQHF
14	TRBV28	TRBJ2-7	CASSPQLAGTEQYF